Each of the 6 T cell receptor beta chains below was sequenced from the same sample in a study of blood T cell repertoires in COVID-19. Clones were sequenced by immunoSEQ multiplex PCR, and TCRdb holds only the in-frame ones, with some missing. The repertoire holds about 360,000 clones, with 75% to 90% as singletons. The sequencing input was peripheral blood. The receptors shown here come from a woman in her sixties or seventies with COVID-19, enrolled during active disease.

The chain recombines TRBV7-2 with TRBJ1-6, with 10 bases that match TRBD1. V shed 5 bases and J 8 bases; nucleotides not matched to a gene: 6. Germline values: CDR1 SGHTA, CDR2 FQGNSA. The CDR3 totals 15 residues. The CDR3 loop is CASSPRTGGDSPLHF. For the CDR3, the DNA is TGTGCCAGCAGCCCGAGGACAGGGGGGGATTCACCCCTCCACTTT.

The CDR3 sequence is CASSPQQGYTEAFF. CDR3 sequence (DNA): TGTGCCAGTAGTCCCCAACAGGGATACACTGAAGCTTTCTTT. V and J are TRBV19 and TRBJ1-1, with a weak D call TRBD1 (6 bases). The CDR3 contains 14 residues. CDR1 and CDR2 from the germline V gene are LNHDA and SQIVND (reference sequence). V was trimmed by 5 bases and J by 3 bases, leaving 13 bases between them.

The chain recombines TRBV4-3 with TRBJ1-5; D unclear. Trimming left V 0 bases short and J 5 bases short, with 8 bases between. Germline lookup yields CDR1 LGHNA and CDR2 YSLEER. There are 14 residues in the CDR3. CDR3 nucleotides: TGCGCCAGCAGCCAAGAGGGCAGAGATCAGCCCCAGCATTTT. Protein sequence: CASSQEGRDQPQHF.

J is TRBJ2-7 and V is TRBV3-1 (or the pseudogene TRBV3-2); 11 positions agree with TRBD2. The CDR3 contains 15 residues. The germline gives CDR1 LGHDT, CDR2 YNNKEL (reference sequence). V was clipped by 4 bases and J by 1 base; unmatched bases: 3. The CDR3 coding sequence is TGTGCCAGCAGCCCCCGACTAGCGGGGTCCTACGAGCAGTACTTC. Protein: CASSPRLAGSYEQYF.

The CDR3 sequence is CASSAGFNYGYTF. CDR3 coding DNA: TGTGCCAGCAGCGCAGGGTTTAACTATGGCTACACCTTC. The chain couples TRBV7-9 to TRBJ1-2; tentative D call: TRBD1 (5 bases). CDR1 and CDR2 from the germline V gene are SEHNR and FQNEAQ (reference sequence). CDR3 length: 13 residues. V was pared by 5 bases and J by 1 base, with 8 bases between.

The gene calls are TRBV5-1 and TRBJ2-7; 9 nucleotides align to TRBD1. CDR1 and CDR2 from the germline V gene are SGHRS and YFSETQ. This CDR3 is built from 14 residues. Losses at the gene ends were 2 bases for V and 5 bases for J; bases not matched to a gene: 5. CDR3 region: CASSFRDREHEQYF. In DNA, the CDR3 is TGCGCCAGCAGCTTCCGGGACAGGGAGCACGAGCAGTACTTC. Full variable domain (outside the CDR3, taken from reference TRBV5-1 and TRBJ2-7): KAGVTQTPRYLIKTRGQQVTLSCSPISGHRSVSWYQQTPGQGLQFLFEYFSETQRNKGNFPGRFSGRQFSNSRSEMNVSTLELGDSALYLCASSFRDREHEQYFGPGTRLTVT.